Listed here are 29 T cell receptor beta chains from one sample, sequenced in a study of cytomegalovirus exposure and HLA in healthy donors. A multiplex PCR was run with 60 Vbeta primers and 13 Jbeta primers. Here immunoSEQ multiplex PCR was the method, and the copy in TCRdb shows in-frame clones only, minus some. The table records roughly 130,000 clones, about 73% of them present only once. The sequencing input was PBMCs. The receptors come from a woman in her forties or fifties in good health and CMV-seropositive.

The chain recombines TRBV18 with TRBJ1-1; no definite D call. V lost 4 bases and J 1 base, leaving 7 bases between the germline ends. Germline V gene lookup returns CDR1 KGHSH and CDR2 LQKENI. The CDR3 consists of 13 residues. The CDR3 loop is CASSRAENTEAFF. The CDR3, as DNA: TGTGCCAGCTCACGGGCCGAGAACACTGAAGCTTTCTTT. Variable domain in full (rest from reference TRBV18 and TRBJ1-1): NAGVMQNPRHLVRRRGQEARLRCSPMKGHSHVYWYRQLPEEGLKFMVYLQKENIIDESGMPKERFSAEFPKEGPSILRIQQVVRGDSAAYFCASSRAENTEAFFGQGTRLTVV.

The V call is TRBV5-6, the J call TRBJ2-1, with 14 bases aligning to TRBD2. Germline values: CDR1 SGHDT, CDR2 YYEEEE. CDR3 size: 16 residues. With V trimmed by 0 bases and J by 10 bases, 6 bases remained unmatched. This CDR3 is CASSLVGTSGGPEQFF. The CDR3 region has the DNA TGTGCCAGCAGCTTGGTCGGGACTAGCGGGGGACCAGAGCAGTTCTTC.

The J gene is TRBJ1-6, the V gene TRBV6-5; unclear D gene. This CDR3 spans 15 amino acids. V dropped 6 bases and J dropped 0 bases, with 9 bases sitting between them. Germline CDR1 and CDR2: MNHEY and SVGAGI. The CDR3 protein is CASRLGSSYNSPLHF. The CDR3 nucleotides are TGTGCCAGCAGGCTAGGGAGCTCCTATAATTCACCCCTCCACTTT.

The V gene is TRBV5-1, the J gene TRBJ2-2, with 7 bases identical to TRBD1. Germline values: CDR1 SGHRS, CDR2 YFSETQ. The CDR3 covers 15 residues. The J segment lost 2 bases and the V segment lost 5 bases, leaving 6 bases of the junction unmatched. The CDR3 DNA reads TGCGCCAGCAGGATGGGGGACAGCAACACCGGGGAGCTGTTTTTT. It codes for CASRMGDSNTGELFF.

The chain employs TRBV29-1 and TRBJ1-2; 8 nucleotides line up with TRBD1. From germline, CDR1 is SQVTM and CDR2 ANQGSEA. V was clipped by 4 bases and J by 4 bases; unmatched bases: 2. The CDR3 runs to 12 residues. CDR3 protein: CSVGTGSYGYTF. CDR3 nucleotides: TGCAGCGTTGGGACAGGGAGCTATGGCTACACCTTC.

The chain is built from TRBV5-6 and TRBJ2-2, with 8 bases fitting TRBD1. Germline CDR1 SGHDT, CDR2 YYEEEE. Trimming removed 3 bases from V and 5 bases from J; junction bases left unmatched: 6. The length of the CDR3 is 15 residues. CDR3 in DNA: TGTGCCAGCAGCTGGGGGACAGGCCATACCGGGGAGCTGTTTTTT. Amino acid sequence: CASSWGTGHTGELFF.

The V and J genes are TRBV11-2 and TRBJ2-2; weak D call: TRBD1 (6 bases). Germline V gene sequence: CDR1 SGHAT, CDR2 FQNNGV. The CDR3 runs to 16 residues. The ends were cut back, 5 bases at V and 2 bases at J, with 15 bases in the middle. The CDR3 spells CASSTAQGFNTGELFF. CDR3 nucleotides: TGTGCCAGCAGCACAGCACAGGGTTTCAACACCGGGGAGCTGTTTTTT.

The gene calls are TRBV5-1 and TRBJ2-5, with 16 bases aligning to TRBD2. The germline gives CDR1 SGHRS, CDR2 YFSETQ. The junction had 8 bases not matched to a gene; V was cut back by 4 bases and J by 2 bases. This CDR3 comprises 18 residues. This chain's CDR3 is CASSTGLAGGRGQETQYF. The CDR3 bases are TGCGCCAGCAGCACGGGACTAGCGGGGGGGCGGGGGCAAGAGACCCAGTACTTC.

CDR3 amino acids: CASRSGTESYEQYF. The DNA for the CDR3 is TGTGCCAGCCGATCCGGGACAGAATCCTACGAGCAGTACTTC. This chain links TRBV18 with TRBJ2-7, with 7 bases identical to TRBD1. The CDR3 extends over 14 amino acids. Germline V gives CDR1 KGHSH, CDR2 LQKENI. With 8 bases clipped from V and 1 base from J, the junction kept 8 bases outside the gene matches.

The rearrangement joins TRBV6-4 to TRBJ1-2, with D tentatively TRBD1 (5 bases). CDR1 is MRHNA, CDR2 SNTAGT, per germline. V lost 4 bases to trimming and J lost 0 bases, with 12 bases between them. The CDR3 spans 15 residues. The DNA of the CDR3 is TGTGCCAGCAGTGCCGCGTGGGGGGCTAACTATGGCTACACCTTC. Protein product: CASSAAWGANYGYTF.

The gene calls are TRBV14 and TRBJ1-1; unclear D gene. Germline CDR1 SGHDN, CDR2 FVKESK. This CDR3 spans 13 amino acids. Trimming left V 5 bases short and J 4 bases short, with 11 bases between. CDR3 nucleotide sequence: TGTGCCAGCAGCTCCGGGATGCGCACTGAAGCTTTCTTT. Protein: CASSSGMRTEAFF.

In this sample, this clone turned up a few times. The chain has TRBV27 and TRBJ2-7, with D unresolved. Germline V lookup: CDR1 MNHEY, CDR2 SMNVEV (reference sequence). The CDR3 spans 11 residues. Trimming took 5 bases from V and 7 from J, leaving 9 bases between them. In DNA, the CDR3 is TGTGCCAGCAGTCGTCTAGGAGAGCAGTACTTC. It yields the protein CASSRLGEQYF.

Concerning this clone: One end of the junction does not line up with germline, which may come from a read error. This sequence joins TRBV6-6 and TRBJ1-2; D is ambiguous. This CDR3 is built from 14 residues. From germline, CDR1 is MNHNY and CDR2 SVGAGI (reference sequence). The CDR3 region is CASNVGGILGVEAF. CDR3 nucleotides: TGTGCCAGCAATGTAGGTGGAATACTAGGAGTTGAGGCCTTC.

The V call is TRBV11-2, the J call TRBJ2-2; a weak D match, TRBD1 (5 bases). Germline V CDR1 and CDR2: SGHAT, FQNNGV. V lost 1 base and J 6 bases, leaving 6 bases between the germline ends. The CDR3 loop spans 13 amino acids. The CDR3 DNA follows: TGTGCCAGCAGCTTAGGGGGCCCCGGGGAGCTGTTTTTT. Translation gives CASSLGGPGELFF.

V gene TRBV5-4 combines with J gene TRBJ1-4, with D perhaps matching TRBD1 (5 bases). V was trimmed by 0 bases and J by 8 bases, leaving 17 bases between them. This CDR3 region has 16 residues. Germline CDR1 reads SGHNT; CDR2 reads YYREEE (reference sequence). DNA for the CDR3: TGTGCCAGCAGCTTGGGCCGTGCAGGGCGCAAAGAAAAACTGTTTTTT. Encoded protein: CASSLGRAGRKEKLFF.

The chain couples TRBV9 to TRBJ1-6; D gene unclear. The CDR3 consists of 15 residues. Germline CDR1 SGDLS, CDR2 YYNGEE. Trimming shortened V by 2 bases and J by 9 bases, and 15 bases separated the two germline ends. The CDR3 loop is CASSVDPLPSSPLHF. The CDR3 coding sequence is TGTGCCAGCAGCGTCGATCCCCTACCGAGTTCACCCCTCCACTTT.

The chain employs TRBV6-1 and TRBJ1-4; D call uncertain. Trimming removed 4 bases at V and 8 bases at J, with 8 bases between. The CDR3 extends over 12 amino acids. Per the germline V gene, CDR1 is MNHNS and CDR2 is SASEGT. The CDR3 spells CASSVNREKLFF. The CDR3, as DNA: TGTGCCAGCAGTGTAAATAGAGAAAAACTGTTTTTT.

V and J are TRBV4-1 and TRBJ1-3; D call uncertain. The CDR3 loop spans 15 amino acids. The germline gives CDR1 MGHRA, CDR2 YSYEKL. The ends were cut back, 0 bases at V and 4 bases at J, with 10 bases in the middle. The CDR3: CASSQDSSGGNTIYF. In nucleotides, the CDR3 is TGCGCCAGCAGCCAAGATTCGTCGGGAGGAAACACCATATATTTT.

The chain couples TRBV5-1 to TRBJ2-3, with D perhaps TRBD2 (6 bases). This CDR3 contains 13 residues. The V end lost 6 bases, the J end lost 2 bases, and 10 bases lay between the germline ends. CDR1 is SGHRS, CDR2 YFSETQ, per germline. CDR3 in amino acids: CASNSGDTDTQYF. Written as DNA, the CDR3 is TGCGCCAGCAACTCGGGGGACACAGATACGCAGTATTTT.

The chain carries TRBV5-1 and TRBJ2-5, with D possibly TRBD1 on 6 matching bases. CDR1 and CDR2 from the germline V gene are SGHRS and YFSETQ. Trimming pared 0 bases from V and 1 base from J, leaving 10 bases between. The CDR3 extends over 15 amino acids. CDR3 amino acids: CASSLGGQTQETQYF. In DNA form, the CDR3 reads TGCGCCAGCAGCTTGGGCGGACAGACCCAAGAGACCCAGTACTTC.

The chain joins TRBV2 to TRBJ1-5, with 7 bases lining up with TRBD1. The CDR3 spans 14 residues. V lost 4 bases, J lost 2 bases, and 2 bases stayed unmatched. CDR1 is SNHLY, CDR2 FYNNEI, per germline. Here the CDR3 DNA reads TGTGCCAGCAGTGCCAGGGGGGGCAATCAGCCCCAGCATTTT. The encoded protein is CASSARGGNQPQHF.

The chain uses TRBV19 and TRBJ1-1; TRBD1 aligns across 7 bases. Germline assignment: CDR1 LNHDA and CDR2 SQIVND (reference sequence). V gave up 4 bases and J gave up 1 base; unmatched junction bases: 3. This CDR3 region has 14 residues. The CDR3 DNA follows: TGTGCCAGTAGTACGGGACAGCCGAACACTGAAGCTTTCTTT. Translating gives CASSTGQPNTEAFF.

The V call is TRBV6-6, the J call TRBJ1-1; 7 positions match TRBD1. Germline V gives CDR1 MNHNY, CDR2 SVGAGI (reference sequence). The CDR3 spans 13 residues. V lost 6 bases and J lost 9; bases outside the gene matches: 10. The CDR3 sequence: CASRQGQSEKAFF. CDR3 DNA: TGTGCCAGCAGACAGGGGCAGAGCGAGAAAGCTTTCTTT.

The rearrangement joins TRBV18 to TRBJ2-5, with D possibly TRBD1 on 5 matching bases. The CDR3 consists of 14 residues. Germline CDR1 reads KGHSH; CDR2 reads LQKENI. V shed 3 bases and J shed 3 bases, with 11 bases lying between them. The CDR3: CASSPPDSKETQYF. For the CDR3, the DNA is TGTGCCAGCTCACCCCCTGACAGTAAAGAGACCCAGTACTTC.

The chain is built from TRBV2 and TRBJ2-3, with 9 bases lining up with TRBD1. With V trimmed by 5 bases and J by 6 bases, 12 bases remained unmatched. Germline V gene data show CDR1 as SNHLY and CDR2 as FYNNEI. CDR3 length: 16 amino acids. CDR3 loop: CASSPPGQGSYDTQYF. CDR3 DNA sequence: TGTGCCAGCAGTCCCCCGGGACAGGGTAGTTACGATACGCAGTATTTT.

This clone was counted a few times. V is TRBV2 and J is TRBJ2-1; 11 bases fit TRBD2. This CDR3 contains 15 residues. V dropped 4 bases and J dropped 4; count of bases not matched to a gene: 3. Germline V gives CDR1 SNHLY, CDR2 FYNNEI. CDR3 amino acids: CASSAGTSGYNEQFF. CDR3 nucleotides: TGTGCCAGCAGTGCAGGGACTAGCGGATACAATGAGCAGTTCTTC.

V usage is TRBV7-9 and J usage is TRBJ1-2; tentative D call: TRBD1 (5 bases). The CDR3 spans 14 residues. The germline V gene encodes CDR1 SEHNR and CDR2 FQNEAQ (reference sequence). V dropped 1 base and J dropped 5 bases, with 11 bases sitting between them. The CDR3 region is CASSLEAGKYGYTF. As DNA, the CDR3 is TGTGCCAGCAGCTTAGAGGCAGGGAAGTATGGCTACACCTTC.

The chain recombines TRBV15 with TRBJ1-2, with D unresolved. CDR1 LNHNV and CDR2 YYDKDF come from the germline V gene (reference sequence). This CDR3 comprises 13 residues. V dropped 5 bases and J dropped 0 bases, with 7 bases sitting between them. The CDR3 DNA is TGTGCCACCAGCCTGGGCTCTAACTATGGCTACACCTTC. It specifies CATSLGSNYGYTF.

The CDR3 region is CASTRYSGNTIYF. The CDR3 DNA reads as TGTGCCAGCACCAGGTACTCTGGAAACACCATATATTTT. This rearrangement joins TRBV5-8 to TRBJ1-3; D gene ambiguous. Germline values: CDR1 SGHTS, CDR2 YDEGEE. The CDR3 sequence is 13 residues long. Trimming removed 6 bases at V and 0 bases at J, with 7 bases between.